This is a list of T cell receptor beta chains from one sample in a study of cytomegalovirus exposure and HLA in healthy donors. Here immunoSEQ multiplex PCR was the method, and the copy in TCRdb shows in-frame clones only, minus some. The sample has some 100,000 clones, approximately 88% seen once; the top ten hold 1.5% to 2%. Sequencing was carried out using PBMCs. These receptors were collected from a man in his late teens or twenties in good health and CMV-seronegative. The CDR3 runs from the conserved cysteine through the conserved F or W. A D gene is named only where the DNA matches it firmly. Not every row has a clone size; where given, it reads once, few, many or a size class.

D	V	J	size	DNA	CDR3
.	TRBV5-4	TRBJ1-4	.	TGTGCCAGCAGGACTAACCTAAATGAAAAACTGTTTTTT	CASRTNLNEKLFF
.	TRBV9	TRBJ1-5	.	TGTGCCAGCAGCGCGGTTCTTCCCCAGCATTTT	CASSAVLPQHF
.	TRBV7-7	TRBJ1-5	.	TGTGCCAGCAGCTGGGGACTTGATCAGCCCCAGCATTTT	CASSWGLDQPQHF
TRBD2	TRBV4-1	TRBJ2-3	.	TGCGCCAGCAGCCAAGACCTAGCGGGGAGCACAGATACGCAGTATTTT	CASSQDLAGSTDTQYF
.	TRBV12-2	TRBJ2-7	few	TGTGCAAGTCGCTTAGAGACAGGAGACCACTCCTACGAGCAGTACTTC	CASRLETGDHSYEQYF
TRBD1	TRBV18	TRBJ1-3	few	TGTGCCAGCTCACCAGGGACAGGGCTAAACACCATATATTTT	CASSPGTGLNTIYF
.	TRBV28	TRBJ2-2	.	TGTGCCAGCAGTCCCACCGCGGGTTACCACGCGAACACCGGGGAGCTGTTTTTT	CASSPTAGYHANTGELFF
TRBD2	TRBV13	TRBJ2-2	.	TGTGCCAGCAGCACTCGCGCGGGGGGCGGGGAGCTGTTTTTT	CASSTRAGGGELFF
TRBD2	TRBV28	TRBJ2-5	.	TGTGCCAGCAGTCATCGAGCGGGGGGAGGGGAGACCCAGTACTTC	CASSHRAGGGETQYF
TRBD1	TRBV19	TRBJ2-2	.	TGTGCCAGTAGTATAGCCAACAGGGGCACCGGGGAGCTGTTTTTT	CASSIANRGTGELFF
.	TRBV4-2	TRBJ1-1	.	TGTGCCAGCAGCCAAGGACAGTTGATGAACACTGAAGCTTTCTTT	CASSQGQLMNTEAFF
TRBD1	TRBV13	TRBJ2-7	.	TGTGCCAGCAGCTTAGGCCCCGGACAGGGGACCGAGCAGTACTTC	CASSLGPGQGTEQYF
TRBD1	TRBV11-3	TRBJ2-1	.	TGTGCCAGCAGTCAACCGGGACAGGGGGCGAAGAATGAGCAGTTCTTC	CASSQPGQGAKNEQFF
.	TRBV4-1	TRBJ2-7	.	TGCGCCAGCAGCCAAGATCGAAGGAGCGGGTACGAGCAGTACTTC	CASSQDRRSGYEQYF
TRBD1	TRBV2	TRBJ1-4	.	TGTGCCAGCAGTGAAGCGACAGGGGGTAATGAAAAACTGTTTTTT	CASSEATGGNEKLFF
.	TRBV11-2	TRBJ1-3	.	TGTGCCAGCAGCTTAGGCGGGATTGGAAACACCATATATTTT	CASSLGGIGNTIYF